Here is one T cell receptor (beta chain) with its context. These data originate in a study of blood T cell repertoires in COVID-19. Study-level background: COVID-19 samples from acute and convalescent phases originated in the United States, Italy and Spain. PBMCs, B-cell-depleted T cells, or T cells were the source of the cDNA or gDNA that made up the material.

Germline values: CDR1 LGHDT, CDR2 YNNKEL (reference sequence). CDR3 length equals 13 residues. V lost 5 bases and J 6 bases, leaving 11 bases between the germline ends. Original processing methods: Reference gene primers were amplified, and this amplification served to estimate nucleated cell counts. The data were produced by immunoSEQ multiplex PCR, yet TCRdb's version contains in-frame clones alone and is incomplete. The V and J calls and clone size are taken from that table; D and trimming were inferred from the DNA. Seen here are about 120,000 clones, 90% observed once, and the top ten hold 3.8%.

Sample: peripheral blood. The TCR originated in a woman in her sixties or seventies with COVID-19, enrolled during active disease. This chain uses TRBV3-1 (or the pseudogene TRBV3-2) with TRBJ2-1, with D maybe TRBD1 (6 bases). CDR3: CASSASGVNEQFF. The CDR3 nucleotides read TGTGCCAGCAGCGCATCAGGGGTCAATGAGCAGTTCTTC.